A single sample gave rise to the 11 T cell receptor beta chains below, sequenced in a study of radiation and T cells in renal cell carcinoma. The method was immunoSEQ multiplex PCR; TCRdb's version includes in-frame clones alone and lacks a portion of them. The sample holds 130,000 or so clones, approximately 90% seen once. Time point given: baseline pretreatment blood. Stated treatment: 15 Gy SBRT to primary tumor, nephrectomy 4 weeks later. The specimen comprised blood, sampled from a patient whose treatment included radiotherapy and nephrectomy. These receptors all stem from a woman between 45 and 65 years old with renal cell carcinoma.

The V call is TRBV6-6, the J call TRBJ1-2; D is uncertain. With 7 bases removed from V and 0 bases from J, the gap between germline ends came to 15 bases. Germline assignment: CDR1 MNHNY and CDR2 SVGAGI (reference sequence). The CDR3 runs 15 residues. The CDR3 coding sequence is TGTGCCAGCAAGGTCAGAGACCCCACTAACTATGGCTACACCTTC. It encodes CASKVRDPTNYGYTF.

The chain recombines TRBV2 with TRBJ2-2; D is unresolved. In germline, CDR1 is SNHLY, CDR2 FYNNEI. V dropped 9 bases and J dropped 4 bases, with 12 bases sitting between them. The CDR3 contains 13 residues. CDR3 in DNA: TGTGCCAGTAACGAAAGGAGCACCGGGGAGCTGTTTTTT. Its protein is CASNERSTGELFF.

The V call is TRBV4-2, the J call TRBJ2-3, with D perhaps given as TRBD1 or TRBD2 (5 bases each). The CDR3 contains 15 residues. Germline values: CDR1 LGHNA, CDR2 YNFKEQ. V was cut by 1 base and J by 5 bases, with 13 bases left in between. The CDR3 coding sequence is TGTGCCAGCAGCCAAGGGGCAAGGGACCTAGATACGCAGTATTTT. Encoded protein: CASSQGARDLDTQYF.

The chain is built from TRBV7-9 and TRBJ1-4; 9 nucleotides agree with TRBD1. V shed 4 bases and J 0 bases; nucleotides not matched to a gene: 3. CDR1 and CDR2 (germline): SEHNR, FQNEAQ (reference sequence). CDR3 length: 16 residues. The CDR3 DNA reads as TGTGCCAGCAGCTCGCGACAGGGGGCAACTAATGAAAAACTGTTTTTT. This sequence encodes CASSSRQGATNEKLFF.

J is TRBJ2-1 and V is TRBV29-1, with D possibly matching TRBD1 (6 bases). This CDR3 spans 15 amino acids. The V gene lost 0 bases and the J gene lost 12 bases, with 21 bases spanning the gap. Germline CDR1 SQVTM, CDR2 ANQGSEA. CDR3 sequence (DNA): TGCAGCGTTGAAGAGGTACAGGGCCTACCCTCAAGGCAGTTCTTC. Its protein is CSVEEVQGLPSRQFF.

On this clone itself: This CDR3 is also generated by other DNA sequences in the sample. This chain joins TRBV5-1 and TRBJ1-4, with D uncertain. Trimming pared 1 base from V and 0 bases from J, leaving 4 bases between. CDR3 length: 14 amino acids. Germline CDR1 is SGHRS and CDR2 is YFSETQ. The CDR3 DNA reads as TGCGCCAGCAGCTTGACTGCAACTAATGAAAAACTGTTTTTT. It codes for CASSLTATNEKLFF.

The rearrangement joins TRBV6-1 to TRBJ1-6, with 10 bases matching TRBD1. V lost 6 bases and J lost 10; bases outside the gene matches: 9. CDR1 is MNHNS, CDR2 SASEGT, per germline. This CDR3 region has 15 residues. CDR3 protein: CASRIGQGEWSPLHF. The CDR3 DNA sequence: TGTGCCAGCAGGATAGGACAGGGGGAGTGGTCACCCCTCCACTTT.

V usage is TRBV4-1 and J usage is TRBJ1-2; TRBD1 is a possible D gene (6 bases). Germline V lookup: CDR1 MGHRA, CDR2 YSYEKL. The CDR3 is 15 amino acids. The V end was cut by 2 bases, the J end by 0 bases, with 10 bases between. In nucleotides, the CDR3 is TGCGCCAGCAGCCAAAACAGGGATTCTAACTATGGCTACACCTTC. Translation gives CASSQNRDSNYGYTF.

The CDR3 is CASSIGSGGPDTQYF. In DNA form, the CDR3 reads TGTGCCAGTAGTATAGGGAGCGGGGGCCCAGATACGCAGTATTTT. This chain uses TRBV19 with TRBJ2-3; 8 nucleotides match TRBD2. The V and J ends lost 1 base and 4 bases, in that order; junction bases with no gene match: 4. Per germline, CDR1 LNHDA and CDR2 SQIVND (reference sequence). The CDR3 length is 15 residues.

The chain employs TRBV18 and TRBJ1-1, with 10 positions matching TRBD1. The CDR3 has 14 residues. V shed 3 bases and J 6 bases; nucleotides not matched to a gene: 4. Germline CDR1 reads KGHSH; CDR2 reads LQKENI. The CDR3 reads CASSPGTGEAEAFF. The CDR3 bases are TGTGCCAGCTCACCGGGGACAGGGGAGGCTGAAGCTTTCTTT.

The table lists this clone with a count of one. This chain connects TRBV5-1 to TRBJ1-1; 7 bases fit TRBD1. Germline trimming cut 4 bases from V and 1 base from J; bases unmatched to any gene: 7. This CDR3 is 15 amino acids long. Germline assignment: CDR1 SGHRS and CDR2 YFSETQ. In nucleotides, the CDR3 is TGCGCCAGCAGCAGAGGGGGCCGGGAGAACACTGAAGCTTTCTTT. Protein product: CASSRGGRENTEAFF.